One and the same sample provided the 31 T cell receptor beta chains below, sequenced in a study of identical twins. TCRdb independently ran MiXCR on the 5' RACE reads; one entry per CDR3 protein. The sample gives some 500,000 distinct CDR3 sequences, 13% to 15% of which show up once; around 0.98% is in the top ten. Another study also made use of these data, one on yellow fever vaccine responses in identical twins.

The sample taken for sequencing was CD4+ T cells sorted from blood. The source of these receptors is a woman under 30 in good health.

This clonotype showed up just a few times. The chain couples TRBV2 to TRBJ2-7; TRBD1 matches at 9 bases. CDR3 length: 13 amino acids. The ends lost 11 bases at V and 5 bases at J; junction bases unmatched: 10. Germline CDR1 and CDR2: SNHLY and FYNNEI. The CDR3 is CACKGGQGHEQYF. As DNA, the CDR3 is TGTGCCTGCAAAGGGGGACAGGGACACGAGCAGTACTTC. Variable domain in full (rest from reference TRBV2 and TRBJ2-7): EPEVTQTPSHQVTQMGQEVILRCVPISNHLYFYWYRQILGQKVEFLVSFYNNEISEKSEIFDDQFSVERPDGSNFTLKIRSTKLEDSAMYFCACKGGQGHEQYFGPGTRLTVT.

A word on this clonotype: Without the conserved terminal phenylalanine or tryptophan, this CDR3 likely stems from a read error. It is unclear where the CDR3 begins or ends on the DNA, so no DNA is shown, and the CDR3 is as TCRdb lists it. The chain recombines TRBV2 with TRBJ2-5; the D segment call TRBD2 is taken from the table without a DNA check. 11 amino acids form the CDR3, both terminal residues included. Germline V gives CDR1 SNHLY, CDR2 FYNNEI. The CDR3: CASSEALRTSG.

V usage is TRBV14 and J usage is TRBJ2-4; D is perhaps TRBD1 (5 bases). CDR1 is SGHDN, CDR2 FVKESK, per germline. The CDR3 spans 15 residues. Trimming pared 4 bases from V and 1 base from J, leaving 11 bases between. CDR3 sequence reads: CASSLLTDAKNIQYF. CDR3 bases: TGTGCCAGCAGCCTTCTGACAGACGCCAAAAACATTCAGTACTTC.

The sample holds many counts of this clonotype. The chain carries TRBV25-1 and TRBJ2-1; 7 nucleotides align to TRBD2. The CDR3 sequence is 17 residues long. Germline assignment: CDR1 MGHDK and CDR2 SYGVNS. Trimming took 0 bases from V and 2 from J; bases not matched to a gene: 7. The CDR3 nucleotides read TGTGCCAGCAGTGAATATCTAGCGGATGAAACCTACAATGAGCAGTTCTTC. Amino acid sequence: CASSEYLADETYNEQFF.

This clonotype was counted between two and nine times. CDR3 in DNA: TGCAGTGCTAGAGATCTGGACAGGGTCCATGGCTACACCTTC. It is translated as CSARDLDRVHGYTF. The chain joins TRBV20-1 to TRBJ1-2, with TRBD1 matching 8 bases. After removal of 0 bases from V and 6 bases from J, the junction contained 6 bases not matched to a gene. Germline V CDR1 and CDR2: DFQATT, SNEGSKA (reference sequence). CDR3 size: 14 residues.

This clonotype was detected ten times or more. This chain connects TRBV20-1 to TRBJ2-7, with 10 bases aligning to TRBD2. Germline CDR1 DFQATT, CDR2 SNEGSKA (reference sequence). Trimming cost V 3 bases and J 3 bases; bases outside gene matches: 5. This CDR3 contains 14 residues. The CDR3 sequence: CSASTLAGIYEQYF. CDR3 DNA: TGCAGTGCTAGTACACTAGCGGGAATCTACGAGCAGTACTTC.

The chain is built from TRBV6-2 or TRBV6-3 and TRBJ2-7, with 8 bases lining up with TRBD1. Germline assignment: CDR1 MNHEY and CDR2 SVGEGT. CDR3 size: 15 residues. V lost 6 bases and J lost 1; bases outside the gene matches: 8. This CDR3 reads CASRSDRGRSYEQYF. CDR3 in DNA: TGTGCCAGCAGATCCGACAGGGGACGGTCCTACGAGCAGTACTTC.

This chain connects TRBV27 to TRBJ1-6; a weak D match, TRBD1 (6 bases). Germline-derived CDR1 and CDR2 are MNHEY and SMNVEV (reference sequence). The CDR3 runs 16 residues. V dropped 3 bases and J dropped 7 bases, with 16 bases sitting between them. CDR3: CASSFLRGQQNSPLHF. CDR3 bases: TGTGCCAGCAGTTTTTTGCGCGGACAGCAAAATTCACCCCTCCACTTT.

The gene calls are TRBV6-1 and TRBJ2-5; D is possibly TRBD1 (5 bases). The length of the CDR3 is 13 residues. The germline V gene has CDR1 MNHNS and CDR2 SASEGT. Deletions cut 7 bases from V and 2 bases from J, with 11 bases between. For the CDR3, the DNA is TGTGCCAGCACTGTAGGGGCGCAAGAGACCCAGTACTTC. Protein product: CASTVGAQETQYF.

The chain is built from TRBV5-6 and TRBJ1-4; a possible D gene is TRBD1 (6 bases). The CDR3 length is 13 residues. V lost 4 bases, J lost 7 bases, and 11 bases lay in between. The germline V gene has CDR1 SGHDT and CDR2 YYEEEE. CDR3 DNA sequence: TGTGCCAGCAGCCCAGGACAGTTTGAAAAACTGTTTTTT. This codes for CASSPGQFEKLFF.

The sample holds many counts of this clonotype. The gene calls are TRBV6-5 and TRBJ2-1; D may be TRBD2 (5 bases). The V end was cut by 10 bases, the J end by 4 bases, with 11 bases between. The CDR3 totals 12 residues. Germline CDR1 and CDR2: MNHEY and SVGAGI. The CDR3 DNA sequence: TGTGCCACTAAAGCGGAGTACAATGAGCAGTTCTTC. Residues: CATKAEYNEQFF.

The chain couples TRBV7-9 to TRBJ2-5, with 9 positions matching TRBD1. The germline CDR1 and CDR2 sequences are SEHNR and FQNEAQ (reference sequence). This CDR3 spans 17 amino acids. After removal of 5 bases from V and 0 bases from J, the junction contained 10 bases not matched to a gene. CDR3 residues: CASSPIGQGPHQETQYF. CDR3 bases: TGTGCCAGCAGCCCAATCGGACAGGGGCCACACCAAGAGACCCAGTACTTC.

The V gene is TRBV20-1, the J gene TRBJ2-4, with no clear D. Germline assignment: CDR1 DFQATT and CDR2 SNEGSKA (reference sequence). This CDR3 spans 13 amino acids. The V gene lost 6 bases and the J gene lost 7 bases, with 16 bases spanning the gap. Here the CDR3 reads CSAEMSAGNIQYF. In DNA, the CDR3 is TGCAGTGCCGAGATGTCAGCCGGGAACATTCAGTACTTC.

This clonotype was counted between two and nine times. The chain carries TRBV6-1 and TRBJ2-5, with 10 bases identical to TRBD1. Germline values: CDR1 MNHNS, CDR2 SASEGT. The J segment lost 6 bases and the V segment lost 5 bases, leaving 12 bases of the junction unmatched. The CDR3 extends over 16 amino acids. The CDR3: CASSLFSGQGVKTQYF. CDR3 coding DNA: TGTGCCAGCAGTCTTTTCTCCGGACAGGGGGTAAAGACCCAGTACTTC.

The gene calls are TRBV5-1 and TRBJ2-1, with 7 bases aligning to TRBD1. V lost 2 bases, J lost 10 bases, and 9 bases stayed unmatched. Per the germline V gene, CDR1 is SGHRS and CDR2 is YFSETQ. CDR3 size: 14 residues. CDR3 coding DNA: TGCGCCAGCAGCTTCCGGGACAGCCCAATGGAGCAGTTCTTC. Its protein product is CASSFRDSPMEQFF.

The chain has TRBV5-1 and TRBJ2-5; either TRBD1 or TRBD2 may supply D (5 bases each). Trimming stripped 4 bases from V and 5 bases from J, with 21 bases between. The CDR3 has 16 residues. Per the germline V gene, CDR1 is SGHRS and CDR2 is YFSETQ. The CDR3 spells CASSPTGAAGRETQYF. CDR3 nucleotide sequence: TGCGCCAGCAGCCCGACCGGGGCGGCAGGAAGGGAGACCCAGTACTTC.

This clonotype appeared a single time. A junction end diverges from the germline sequence, so it may reflect a read error. V gene TRBV9 combines with J gene TRBJ2-3; 10 bases map to TRBD2. Germline loops: CDR1 SGDLS, CDR2 YYNGEE. This CDR3 has 15 residues. The CDR3, as DNA: TGTGCCGGCAGCGTATCTAGCGGGGGCAGGGATACGCAGTATTTT. Its protein product is CAGSVSSGGRDTQYF.

V is TRBV5-1 and J is TRBJ2-2, with TRBD2 matching 8 bases. The CDR3 sequence is 20 residues long. Germline CDR1 and CDR2: SGHRS and YFSETQ. V lost 1 base, J lost 5 bases, and 19 bases stayed unmatched. CDR3 sequence reads: CASSLSRISGGAGITGELFF. In DNA, the CDR3 is TGCGCCAGCAGCTTGTCGAGGATTTCGGGGGGGGCCGGTATAACCGGGGAGCTGTTTTTT. Together with reference TRBV5-1 and TRBJ2-2, the CDR3 gives the full variable domain: KAGVTQTPRYLIKTRGQQVTLSCSPISGHRSVSWYQQTPGQGLQFLFEYFSETQRNKGNFPGRFSGRQFSNSRSEMNVSTLELGDSALYLCASSLSRISGGAGITGELFFGEGSRLTVL.

This clonotype was counted at least ten times. The J gene is TRBJ2-3, the V gene TRBV4-2; 10 bases are shared with TRBD2. V was pared by 2 bases and J by 2 bases, with 7 bases of the junction left unmatched. The CDR3 is made up of 17 amino acids. CDR1 is LGHNA, CDR2 YNFKEQ, per germline. The CDR3: CASSQFTAGGITDTQYF. The CDR3 coding sequence is TGTGCCAGCAGCCAATTTACAGCGGGGGGGATCACAGATACGCAGTATTTT.

The chain employs TRBV6-1 and TRBJ2-7; a possible D gene is TRBD1 (5 bases). Germline-derived CDR1 and CDR2 are MNHNS and SASEGT. The CDR3 is made up of 16 amino acids. V was trimmed by 4 bases and J by 1 base, leaving 17 bases between them. CDR3 sequence: CASSAPQGKGSYEQYF. DNA for the CDR3: TGTGCCAGCAGTGCCCCCCAGGGTAAGGGATCCTACGAGCAGTACTTC.

V is TRBV6-1 and J is TRBJ2-1; TRBD2 agrees at 9 bases. With 6 bases clipped from V and 0 bases from J, the junction kept 6 bases outside the gene matches. CDR3 size: 16 residues. Germline CDR1 reads MNHNS; CDR2 reads SASEGT. In nucleotides, the CDR3 is TGTGCCAGCAGCCTATATAGCGGGAGCTCCTACAATGAGCAGTTCTTC. Amino acid sequence: CASSLYSGSSYNEQFF.

J is TRBJ2-1 and V is TRBV11-2; 12 bases are a match to TRBD2. Losses at the gene ends were 1 base for V and 1 base for J; bases not matched to a gene: 8. The germline gives CDR1 SGHAT, CDR2 FQNNGV. The CDR3 spans 19 residues. CDR3 loop: CASSLVLAGGPLSYNEQFF. Here the CDR3 DNA reads TGTGCCAGCAGCTTAGTCCTAGCGGGAGGGCCTCTATCCTACAATGAGCAGTTCTTC.

This clonotype was seen only a few times. J is TRBJ2-3 and V is TRBV7-9; TRBD1 matches at 7 bases. With V trimmed by 0 bases and J by 1 base, 1 base remained unmatched. This CDR3 contains 15 residues. The germline V gene has CDR1 SEHNR and CDR2 FQNEAQ (reference sequence). CDR3 nucleotides: TGTGCCAGCAGCTTAGCCGGGACAGGCACAGATACGCAGTATTTT. This codes for CASSLAGTGTDTQYF.

This clonotype appeared a few times. The gene calls are TRBV9 and TRBJ1-2; D unclear. V was trimmed by 1 base and J by 5 bases, leaving 12 bases between them. From germline, CDR1 is SGDLS and CDR2 YYNGEE. There are 14 residues in the CDR3. CDR3 nucleotides: TGTGCCAGCAGCGTAAGTCAGGACCCTTATGGCTACACCTTC. Translating it yields CASSVSQDPYGYTF.

V and J are TRBV11-2 and TRBJ2-5; D is ambiguous. The germline V and J ends were trimmed by 8 bases and 3 bases, with 22 bases remaining between them. CDR3 length equals 16 residues. Germline V gives CDR1 SGHAT, CDR2 FQNNGV. The CDR3 DNA reads as TGTGCCAGCTCCACGTATGCTGTACATCGAGAAGAGACCCAGTACTTC. Its translation is CASSTYAVHREETQYF.

Only a few counts were recorded for this clonotype. The J gene is TRBJ2-5, the V gene TRBV15; D remains ambiguous. The CDR3 has 14 residues. Trimming took 6 bases from V and 0 from J, leaving 11 bases between them. Germline lookup yields CDR1 LNHNV and CDR2 YYDKDF (reference sequence). CDR3 in DNA: TGTGCCACCAGTCCAAACTCCTACCAAGAGACCCAGTACTTC. It yields the protein CATSPNSYQETQYF.

This clonotype was counted ten times or more. This rearrangement joins TRBV20-1 to TRBJ2-1; 7 bases are shared with TRBD1. Trimming removed 5 bases from V and 0 bases from J; junction bases left unmatched: 4. Germline values: CDR1 DFQATT, CDR2 SNEGSKA (reference sequence). This CDR3 is 14 amino acids long. CDR3 sequence: CSAYGQDSYNEQFF. The CDR3 region has the DNA TGCAGTGCTTACGGACAGGACTCCTACAATGAGCAGTTCTTC.

The chain employs TRBV4-2 and TRBJ1-6; 8 nucleotides align to TRBD1. CDR1 and CDR2 (germline): LGHNA, YNFKEQ. The V segment lost 3 bases and the J segment 8 bases; nucleotides outside the gene matches: 6. There are 15 residues in the CDR3. CDR3: CASSQIGTGHSPLHF. The DNA for the CDR3 is TGTGCCAGCAGCCAGATCGGGACAGGTCATTCACCCCTCCACTTT.

This clonotype was seen more than once but under ten times. The chain links TRBV11-2 to TRBJ2-1, with 12 bases that match TRBD2. The trim removed 5 bases at V and 2 bases at J, leaving 13 bases unmatched. The CDR3 is 19 residues long. The V gene's germline CDR1 is SGHAT and CDR2 FQNNGV. The CDR3 loop is CASSENVGRLAGAYNEQFF. CDR3 DNA: TGTGCCAGCAGCGAGAACGTGGGCCGACTAGCGGGAGCCTACAATGAGCAGTTCTTC.

This chain joins TRBV3-1 and TRBJ2-7, with D perhaps TRBD1 (6 bases). This CDR3 is built from 16 residues. CDR1 is LGHDT, CDR2 YNNKEL, per germline (reference sequence). Between the trimmed V and J ends, which lost 0 bases and 2 bases, there was a span of 14 bases. This CDR3 is CASSQDVRDNTYEQYF. The CDR3 DNA sequence: TGTGCCAGCAGCCAAGATGTTCGGGACAACACCTACGAGCAGTACTTC.

This clonotype has ten or more counts. The J gene is TRBJ2-3, the V gene TRBV5-8, with D unclear. CDR3 length: 14 residues. V dropped 7 bases and J dropped 3 bases, with 15 bases sitting between them. Germline V CDR1 and CDR2: SGHTS, YDEGEE. The chain's CDR3 is CASCQRGKTDTQYF. The DNA for the CDR3 is TGTGCCAGCTGCCAGCGAGGAAAAACAGATACGCAGTATTTT.